The 10 T cell receptor beta chains below all came from one sample that was sequenced in a study of T cell clonality in common variable immunodeficiency. TCRdb's copy holds only in-frame clones and misses some; the assay was immunoSEQ multiplex PCR. Altogether some 45,000 clones were found in the sample, and no singletons occur. Sequencing was done on a sample of peripheral blood mononuclear cells. The receptors here all came from a person between 18 and 70 years old in good health.

A few counts support this clone. The read terminates 3 residues before the CDR3 end, so the remaining end is supplied by the germline J gene. This chain connects TRBV5-6 to TRBJ2-7; TRBD2 matches 11 bases. The J segment lost 3 bases and the V segment lost 4 bases, leaving 6 bases of the junction unmatched. Germline CDR1 and CDR2: SGHDT and YYEEEE. This CDR3 comprises 15 residues. The CDR3 reads CASSPGTSGNYEQYF. The sequenced CDR3 bases are TGTGCCAGCAGCCCGGGGACTAGCGGAAACTACGAG.

This clone was observed many times. The read finishes 3 residues shy of the CDR3 end, and the germline J gene is used to complete it. The gene calls are TRBV20-1 and TRBJ2-5; 11 positions match TRBD2. Germline V gene lookup returns CDR1 DFQATT and CDR2 SNEGSKA (reference sequence). The CDR3 extends over 16 amino acids. The junction had 8 bases not matched to a gene; V was cut back by 4 bases and J by 1 base. The CDR3 protein is CSATSGGSLVQETQYF. CDR3 bases read: TGCAGTGCTACTAGCGGGGGGTCCCTCGTCCAAGAGACC.

This clone was observed many times. The sequence runs out 3 residues before the end of the CDR3; the remainder is reconstructed from the germline J gene. This rearrangement joins TRBV9 to TRBJ2-3, with a weak D call TRBD1 (5 bases). The germline V gene encodes CDR1 SGDLS and CDR2 YYNGEE. V lost 4 bases, J lost 2 bases, and 8 bases lay in between. The CDR3 is made up of 13 amino acids. CDR3 region: CASSRQSTDTQYF. The covered CDR3 bases are TGTGCCAGCAGCAGACAGTCCACAGATACG.

Ten or more counts support this clone. The read ends 3 residues before the CDR3 terminus; that terminus is restored from the germline J gene. Other DNA sequences in the sample encode the same CDR3. The chain has TRBV5-1 and TRBJ1-2, with 10 bases that match TRBD1. Germline CDR1 reads SGHRS; CDR2 reads YFSETQ. J was trimmed by 6 bases and V by 3 bases; bases with no gene match: 5. The CDR3 loop spans 14 amino acids. The part of the CDR3 DNA that was read is TGCGCCAGCAGCTCGACTGGGACAGGGGATGGC. Its protein is CASSSTGTGDG. The whole CDR3 protein reads CASSSTGTGDGYTF.

This clone was observed a few times. From the germline J gene comes the end of the CDR3, since the read stops 3 residues before it. The chain is built from TRBV6-2 or TRBV6-3 and TRBJ1-2; TRBD1 might be the D (6 bases). The CDR3 covers 17 residues. Germline CDR1 is MNHEY and CDR2 is SVGEGT. The CDR3 DNA, read in part, is TGTGCCAGCAGTTACTCGATGCGGGGGGGCTCTCCCTACGAC. Translated: CASSYSMRGGSPYD. The whole CDR3 reads CASSYSMRGGSPYDYTF.

In its sample, this clone was seen many times. The sequenced fragment ends 3 residues before the CDR3 boundary, so the rest is inferred from the germline J gene. Other DNA sequences in the sample encode the same CDR3. The chain combines TRBV7-9 with TRBJ1-2; D remains ambiguous. CDR1 is SEHNR and CDR2 is FQNEAQ in the germline V gene (reference sequence). This CDR3 has 13 amino acids. The CDR3 reads CASSLVAGQGYTF. The sequenced part of the CDR3 DNA is TGTGCCAGCAGCTTAGTGGCGGGTCAAGGC.

This clone was seen ten or more times. With the read ending 3 residues before the CDR3 end, the germline J gene is used to fill in that end. The genes are TRBV5-1 and TRBJ1-2; unclear D gene. Germline V lookup: CDR1 SGHRS, CDR2 YFSETQ. Trimming removed 0 bases from V and 0 bases from J, with 3 bases in between. The CDR3 sequence is 13 residues long. The CDR3 spells CASSLGPNYGYTF. CDR3 DNA (partial): TGCGCCAGCAGCTTGGGGCCTAACTATGGC.

Ten or more counts support this clone. The read comes to an end 3 residues before the CDR3 does, leaving the germline J gene to fill in the end. The V and J genes are TRBV19 and TRBJ1-6; weak D call: TRBD1 (6 bases). V was cut by 4 bases and J by 9 bases, with 13 bases left in between. The CDR3 is 14 residues long. Per the germline V gene, CDR1 is LNHDA and CDR2 is SQIVND (reference sequence). The CDR3 DNA, read in part, is TGTGCCAGTAGTACGGGACAAGCAAGTTCACCC. The encoded protein is CASSTGQASSP. The CDR3 reads in full as CASSTGQASSPLHF.

In this sample, this clone turned up many times. The DNA ends 3 residues before the CDR3 does, and the rest of the CDR3 is filled in from the germline J gene. The chain links TRBV19 to TRBJ1-5, with D unresolved. With 5 bases removed from V and 4 bases from J, the gap between germline ends came to 15 bases. This CDR3 comprises 15 residues. CDR1 and CDR2 (germline): LNHDA, SQIVND (reference sequence). The sequenced CDR3 bases are TGTGCCAGTAGTGTCCCAGGTTTTACTAATCAGCCC. Its protein product is CASSVPGFTNQP. The whole CDR3 protein reads CASSVPGFTNQPQHF.

This clone showed up many times. The sequence runs out 3 residues before the end of the CDR3; the remainder is reconstructed from the germline J gene. The chain carries TRBV20-1 and TRBJ2-3; possible D gene TRBD1, 5 bases. Trimming left V 5 bases short and J 3 bases short, with 9 bases between. This CDR3 has 12 residues. In germline, CDR1 is DFQATT, CDR2 SNEGSKA (reference sequence). The chain's CDR3 is CSAEAGTDTQYF. The CDR3 bases that were read are TGCAGTGCTGAAGCAGGGACAGATACG.